This T cell receptor (beta chain) emerged from a study of blood T cell repertoires in COVID-19. Study background: Researchers got acute and convalescent COVID-19 samples from the United States, Italy and Spain.

Profiling relied on immunoSEQ multiplex PCR, and the TCRdb table lists in-frame clones only, not all of them. This table has about 190,000 clones, roughly 90% appearing once. Germline-derived CDR1 and CDR2 are PRHDT and FYEKMQ (reference sequence). Trimming took 5 bases from V and 5 from J; bases not matched to a gene: 6. CDR3 length: 14 residues. Material: peripheral blood. This TCR was sampled from a middle-aged man with acute or convalescent COVID-19. The chain carries TRBV13 and TRBJ2-7; 10 nucleotides match TRBD1. DNA of the CDR3: TGTGCCAGCAGCCATCGGGACAGGGGACACGAGCAGTACTTC. Its translation: CASSHRDRGHEQYF. Full variable domain (missing parts from reference TRBV13 and TRBJ2-7): AAGVIQSPRHLIKEKRETATLKCYPIPRHDTVYWYQQGPGQDPQFLISFYEKMQSDKGSIPDRFSAQQFSDYHSELNMSSLELGDSALYFCASSHRDRGHEQYFGPGTRLTVT.